These T cell receptor beta chains were read from a single sample in a study of blood T cell repertoires in COVID-19. Sequenced by immunoSEQ multiplex PCR; TCRdb stores in-frame clones only, minus some. The repertoire holds around 250,000 clones, with around 86% as singletons. The material sequenced was peripheral blood. Source of these receptors: an elderly man with acute or convalescent COVID-19. The CDR3 runs from the conserved cysteine through the conserved F or W. A D gene is named only where the DNA matches it firmly. Rows may omit the clone size; those that give it use once, few, many or a size class.

cdr3_nt	cdr3_aa	clone_size	j_call	v_call	d_call
TGCAGTGCTAGTCCCGGGACATTAGTCTATGGCTACACCTTC	CSASPGTLVYGYTF	-	TRBJ1-2	TRBV20-1	-
TGTGCCAGCAGTGGGACAGGGGCTCTACCTAATGAAAAACTGTTTTTT	CASSGTGALPNEKLFF	-	TRBJ1-4	TRBV27	TRBD1
TGTGCCAGCCAGGGACTGACTAGCAATCAGCCCCAGCATTTT	CASQGLTSNQPQHF	-	TRBJ1-5	TRBV6-5	-
TGTGCCAGCAGCTTCGGGGGGGATGGCTACACCTTC	CASSFGGDGYTF	-	TRBJ1-2	TRBV11-3	-
TGCGCCAGCAGCTTGGCCTTAGGGACAGACGAGCAGTACTTC	CASSLALGTDEQYF	-	TRBJ2-7	TRBV5-1	TRBD1
TGCAGCGTTGATCCTAGCGGGAGCTTCAGTGAGCAGTTCTTC	CSVDPSGSFSEQFF	-	TRBJ2-1	TRBV29-1	TRBD2
TGTGCCAGCAGTCGACAGGGTCGGGACACTGAAGCTTTCTTT	CASSRQGRDTEAFF	-	TRBJ1-1	TRBV28	TRBD1
TGTGCCAGCAGTCATTCCCGGGACATGGTGACTGAAGCTTTCTTT	CASSHSRDMVTEAFF	few	TRBJ1-1	TRBV5-4	-
TGCAGTGCTAGTAGGTCGGCAGGGGTTAATGAAAAACTGTTTTTT	CSASRSAGVNEKLFF	-	TRBJ1-4	TRBV20-1	-
TGTGCCAGCAGTGTCCGGACAGCTAATGAAAAACTGTTTTTT	CASSVRTANEKLFF	-	TRBJ1-4	TRBV28	-
TGTGCCAGCAGCTTGGGGGGCAGGGTTGACGAGCAGTACTTC	CASSLGGRVDEQYF	-	TRBJ2-7	TRBV5-6	-
TGTGCCAGCAGTCCGACAGGGGGCCTGAATTCACCCCTCCACTTT	CASSPTGGLNSPLHF	-	TRBJ1-6	TRBV25-1	TRBD1
TGTGCCAGCAGCCAAGTGTTGGACAGGTTCTCTGGGGCCAACGTCCTGACTTTC	CASSQVLDRFSGANVLTF	-	TRBJ2-6	TRBV3-1/TRBV3-2	TRBD1
TGTGCCAGCAGCTTGAATCAGGGACTCACCGGGGAGCTGTTTTTT	CASSLNQGLTGELFF	-	TRBJ2-2	TRBV7-8	-
TGTGCCAGCAGTTCTCCAGGGATCTCTGGAAACACCATATATTTT	CASSSPGISGNTIYF	-	TRBJ1-3	TRBV28	-
TGCGCCAGCAGCCAAGATGTAAGCGGGGGGGCATCCGGGGAGCTGTTTTTT	CASSQDVSGGASGELFF	-	TRBJ2-2	TRBV4-3	TRBD2
TGTGCCAGCAGTAGGCAGGGGGCTGGGGCCAACGTCCTGACTTTC	CASSRQGAGANVLTF	-	TRBJ2-6	TRBV6-5	TRBD1
TGCAGCGCGAATCGCTCACCTCGGGATAACGCAAACTATGGCTACACCTTC	CSANRSPRDNANYGYTF	-	TRBJ1-2	TRBV29-1	-
TGTGCCAGCAGCTCGGGGGGAGATGGCTACACCTTC	CASSSGGDGYTF	-	TRBJ1-2	TRBV28	-
TGCGCCAGCAGCATCGGGACTGAGGGGAATGAGCAGTTCTTC	CASSIGTEGNEQFF	-	TRBJ2-1	TRBV5-1	-
TGTGCCAGTAGTATCGCGGTTTCCTACGAGCAGTACTTC	CASSIAVSYEQYF	-	TRBJ2-7	TRBV19	-
TGTGCCAGCAGATCCAGGGTCGAAGGCTATGGCTACACCTTC	CASRSRVEGYGYTF	-	TRBJ1-2	TRBV27	-
TGTGCCAGCAGTTACCAGGGGACCTACAATGAGCAGTTCTTC	CASSYQGTYNEQFF	-	TRBJ2-1	TRBV6-5	-
TGTGCCAGCAGGGAACAGGGGTGGTATAATTCACCCCTCCACTTT	CASREQGWYNSPLHF	once	TRBJ1-6	TRBV2	TRBD1
TGTGCCAGTAGTATTTTAGGCGGGTTAGAAGAGACCCAGTACTTC	CASSILGGLEETQYF	-	TRBJ2-5	TRBV19	-
TGTGCCAGTAGTATGTACACAGTCACAGATACGCAGTATTTT	CASSMYTVTDTQYF	few	TRBJ2-3	TRBV19	-
TGTGCCAGCAGCTTGCAGGGGCGCAACTATGGCTACACCTTC	CASSLQGRNYGYTF	-	TRBJ1-2	TRBV5-4	-
TGTGCCAGCAGCCTACCGGGACACGAGTATGGCTACACCTTC	CASSLPGHEYGYTF	once	TRBJ1-2	TRBV3-1/TRBV3-2	-
TGTGCCAGCTCACTGGAAGGACAGGGCTACGAGCAGTACTTC	CASSLEGQGYEQYF	-	TRBJ2-7	TRBV18	TRBD1
TGTGCCAGCAGCTTAGAGACTAGCGGGTACCAAGAGACCCAGTACTTC	CASSLETSGYQETQYF	once	TRBJ2-5	TRBV9	TRBD2
TGTGCCAGCAGCCAAGCGGCGGGGATACCGAGCTCACCCCTCCACTTT	CASSQAAGIPSSPLHF	once	TRBJ1-6	TRBV4-2	-
TGTGCCGCCGGGACAGGGCCCTATGGCTACACCTTC	CAAGTGPYGYTF	few	TRBJ1-2	TRBV24-1	TRBD1
TGTGCCAGCAGCTTACGAGAAACAGAGACCCAGTACTTC	CASSLRETETQYF	-	TRBJ2-5	TRBV7-2	-
TGTGCCAGCAGCCGGGACAGAAGCTCCTATAATTCACCCCTCCACTTT	CASSRDRSSYNSPLHF	-	TRBJ1-6	TRBV2	TRBD1
TGCGCCAGCAGCTTAGGCGGGGATAGCAATCAGCCCCAGCATTTT	CASSLGGDSNQPQHF	-	TRBJ1-5	TRBV5-1	-
TGCAGTGGGAGGGGTATAGGTGAGCAGTACTTC	CSGRGIGEQYF	-	TRBJ2-7	TRBV20-1	-
TGTGCCAGCAGGTCAGGGAATAGCAATCAGCCCCAGCATTTT	CASRSGNSNQPQHF	-	TRBJ1-5	TRBV27	-
TGTGCCAGCACCAGCCCGGGGGGGCGCAGCTATGGCTACACCTTC	CASTSPGGRSYGYTF	once	TRBJ1-2	TRBV28	-
TGTGCCAGCATAGGACAAGTGAACACTGAAGCTTTCTTT	CASIGQVNTEAFF	-	TRBJ1-1	TRBV2	-
TGTGCCAGCAGCTTAAACCAGGGGGGCGTTGGCAATCAGCCCCAGCATTTT	CASSLNQGGVGNQPQHF	-	TRBJ1-5	TRBV7-2	TRBD1
TGTGCCAGCAGCCTAGGGACAGGGGGACCCAAAAACATTCAGTACTTC	CASSLGTGGPKNIQYF	once	TRBJ2-4	TRBV3-1/TRBV3-2	TRBD1
TGTGCCAGCAGCCCCGGCTCGGCTAGCGGGGAGACCCAGTACTTC	CASSPGSASGETQYF	-	TRBJ2-5	TRBV7-2	TRBD2